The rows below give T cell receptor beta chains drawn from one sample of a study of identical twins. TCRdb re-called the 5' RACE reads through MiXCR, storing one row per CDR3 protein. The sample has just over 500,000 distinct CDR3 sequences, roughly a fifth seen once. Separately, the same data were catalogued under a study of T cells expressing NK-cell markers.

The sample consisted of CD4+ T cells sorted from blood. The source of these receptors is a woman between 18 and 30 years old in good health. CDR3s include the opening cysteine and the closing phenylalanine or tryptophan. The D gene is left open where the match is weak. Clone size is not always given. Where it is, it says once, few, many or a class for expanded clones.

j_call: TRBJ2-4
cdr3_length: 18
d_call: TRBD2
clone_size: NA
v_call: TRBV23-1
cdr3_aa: CASSQEFLVGRARDIQYF
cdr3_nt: TGCGCCAGCAGTCAAGAGTTTCTAGTCGGGAGGGCCAGGGACATTCAGTACTTC

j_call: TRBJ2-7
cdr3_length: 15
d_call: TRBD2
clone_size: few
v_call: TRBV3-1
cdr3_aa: CASSQTGLAGGEQYF
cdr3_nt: TGTGCCAGCAGCCAGACAGGACTAGCGGGAGGTGAGCAGTACTTC

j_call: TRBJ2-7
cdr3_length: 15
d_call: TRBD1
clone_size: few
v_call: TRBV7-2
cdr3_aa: CASSLQGALTYEQYF
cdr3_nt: TGTGCCAGCAGTTTACAGGGGGCTTTGACCTACGAGCAGTACTTC

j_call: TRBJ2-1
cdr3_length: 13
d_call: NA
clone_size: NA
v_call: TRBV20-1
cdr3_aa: CSARAGPYNEQFF
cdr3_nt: TGCAGTGCTAGGGCGGGACCCTACAATGAGCAGTTCTTC

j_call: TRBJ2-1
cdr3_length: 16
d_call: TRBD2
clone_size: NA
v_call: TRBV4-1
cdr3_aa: CASSQEGELAVNEQFF
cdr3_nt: TGCGCCAGCAGCCAAGAAGGGGAACTAGCGGTGAATGAGCAGTTCTTC

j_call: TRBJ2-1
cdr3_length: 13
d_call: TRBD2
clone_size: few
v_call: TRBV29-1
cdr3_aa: CSVLAGGVNEQFF
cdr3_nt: TGCAGCGTACTAGCGGGAGGGGTGAATGAGCAGTTCTTC

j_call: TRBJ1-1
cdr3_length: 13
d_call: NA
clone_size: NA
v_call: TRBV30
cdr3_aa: CAWGTVMNTEAFF
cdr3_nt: TGTGCCTGGGGGACGGTAATGAACACTGAAGCTTTCTTT

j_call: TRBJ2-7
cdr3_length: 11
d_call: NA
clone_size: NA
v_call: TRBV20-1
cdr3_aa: CSANKGREQYF
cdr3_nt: TGCAGTGCTAATAAGGGGCGCGAGCAGTACTTC

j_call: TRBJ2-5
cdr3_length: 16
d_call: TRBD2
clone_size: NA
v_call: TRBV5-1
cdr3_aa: CASSPGLAEGEETQYF
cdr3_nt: TGCGCCAGCAGTCCGGGACTAGCGGAGGGGGAAGAGACCCAGTACTTC

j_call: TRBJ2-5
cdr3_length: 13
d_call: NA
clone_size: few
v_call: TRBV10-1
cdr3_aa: CASRPGPEGTQYF
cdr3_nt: TGCGCCAGCAGGCCGGGACCTGAAGGGACCCAGTACTTC

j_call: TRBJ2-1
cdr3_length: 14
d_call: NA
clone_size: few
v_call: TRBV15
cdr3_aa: CATSRQGPYNEQFF
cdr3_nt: TGTGCCACCAGCAGACAGGGCCCTTACAATGAGCAGTTCTTC

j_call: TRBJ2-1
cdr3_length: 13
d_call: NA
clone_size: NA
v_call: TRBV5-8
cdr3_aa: CASSPGEAGEQFF
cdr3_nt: TGTGCCAGCAGCCCCGGGGAAGCGGGCGAGCAGTTCTTC

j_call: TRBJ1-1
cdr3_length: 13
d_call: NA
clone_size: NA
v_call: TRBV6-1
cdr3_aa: CASSTLGHTEAFF
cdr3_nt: TGTGCCAGCAGTACCTTGGGGCACACTGAAGCTTTCTTT

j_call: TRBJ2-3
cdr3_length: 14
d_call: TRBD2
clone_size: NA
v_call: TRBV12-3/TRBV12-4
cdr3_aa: CASSLVPGGRTFVF
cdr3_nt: TGTGCCAGCAGTTTAGTTCCGGGAGGGCGAACCTTCGTGTTT

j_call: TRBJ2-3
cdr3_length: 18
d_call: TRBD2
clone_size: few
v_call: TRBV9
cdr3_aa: CASSVVLGSGRFTDTQYF
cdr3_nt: TGTGCCAGCAGCGTAGTCCTTGGAAGCGGGAGGTTCACAGATACGCAGTATTTT

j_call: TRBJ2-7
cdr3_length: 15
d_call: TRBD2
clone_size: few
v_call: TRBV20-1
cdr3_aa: CSARQTSASSYEQYF
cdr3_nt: TGCAGTGCTAGACAGACTAGCGCCAGCTCCTACGAGCAGTACTTC

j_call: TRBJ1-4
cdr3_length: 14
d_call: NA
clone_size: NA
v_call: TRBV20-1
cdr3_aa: CSARVVGRDEKLFF
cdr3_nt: TGCAGTGCTAGAGTAGTCGGACGAGATGAAAAACTGTTTTTT

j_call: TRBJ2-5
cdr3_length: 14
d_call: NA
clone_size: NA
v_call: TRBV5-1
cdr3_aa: CASSLNSGQETQYF
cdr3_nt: TGCGCCAGCAGCTTAAATAGCGGCCAAGAGACCCAGTACTTC

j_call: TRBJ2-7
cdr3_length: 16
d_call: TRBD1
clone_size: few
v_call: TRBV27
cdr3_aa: CASSPRTGVPSYEQYF
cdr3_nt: TGTGCCAGCAGTCCACGGACAGGGGTCCCCTCCTACGAGCAGTACTTC

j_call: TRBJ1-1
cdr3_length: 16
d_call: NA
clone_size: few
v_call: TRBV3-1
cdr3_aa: CASSPIPGQPNTEAFF
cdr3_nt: TGTGCCAGCAGCCCGATCCCCGGCCAGCCGAACACTGAAGCTTTCTTT

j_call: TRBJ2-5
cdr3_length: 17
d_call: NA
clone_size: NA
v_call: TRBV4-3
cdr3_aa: CASSQDTHRASQETQYF
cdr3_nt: TGCGCCAGCAGCCAAGATACCCACAGGGCATCCCAAGAGACCCAGTACTTC

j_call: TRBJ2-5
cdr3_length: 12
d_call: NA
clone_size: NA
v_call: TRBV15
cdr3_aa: CATSRSSETQYF
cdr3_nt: TGTGCCACCAGCAGATCGTCAGAGACCCAGTACTTC

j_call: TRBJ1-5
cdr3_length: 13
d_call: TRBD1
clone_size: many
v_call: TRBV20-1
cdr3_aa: CSAKGTENQPQHF
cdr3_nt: TGCAGTGCTAAAGGGACAGAAAATCAGCCCCAGCATTTT

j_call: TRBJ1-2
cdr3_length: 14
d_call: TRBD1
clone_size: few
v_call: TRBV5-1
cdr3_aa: CASSPTPGQHGYTF
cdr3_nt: TGCGCCAGCAGCCCTACTCCGGGACAGCATGGCTACACCTTC

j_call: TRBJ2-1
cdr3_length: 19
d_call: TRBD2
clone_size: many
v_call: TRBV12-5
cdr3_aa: CASGFQGVAGVTIYNEQFF
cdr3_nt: TGTGCTAGTGGTTTTCAAGGGGTAGCGGGAGTTACGATCTACAATGAGCAGTTCTTC

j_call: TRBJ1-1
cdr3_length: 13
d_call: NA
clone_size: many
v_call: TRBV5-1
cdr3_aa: CASSLKGDTEAFF
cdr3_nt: TGCGCCAGCAGCTTGAAGGGGGACACTGAAGCTTTCTTT

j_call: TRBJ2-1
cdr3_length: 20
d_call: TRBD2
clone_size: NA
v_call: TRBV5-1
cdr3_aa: CASSLWGGSFTANSYNEQFF
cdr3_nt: TGCGCCAGCAGCTTGTGGGGGGGTTCGTTTACGGCAAACTCCTACAATGAGCAGTTCTTC

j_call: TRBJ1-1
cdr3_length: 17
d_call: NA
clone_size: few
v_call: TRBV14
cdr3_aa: CASSHPKSWAGETEAFF
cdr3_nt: TGTGCCAGCAGCCATCCTAAATCTTGGGCAGGGGAAACTGAAGCTTTCTTT

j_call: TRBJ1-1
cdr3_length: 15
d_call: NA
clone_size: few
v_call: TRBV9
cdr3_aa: CASSVDNLGRTEAFF
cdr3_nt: TGTGCCAGCAGCGTGGACAACCTTGGGAGGACTGAAGCTTTCTTT

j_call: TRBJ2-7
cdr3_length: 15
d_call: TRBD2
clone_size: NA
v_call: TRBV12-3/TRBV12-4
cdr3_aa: CASTYGTSGSNEQYF
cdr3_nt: TGTGCCAGCACCTATGGGACTAGCGGGAGCAACGAGCAGTACTTC

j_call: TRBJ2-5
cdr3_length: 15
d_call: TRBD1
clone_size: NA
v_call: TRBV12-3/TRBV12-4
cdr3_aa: CASSLVTGGVKTQYF
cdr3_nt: TGTGCCAGCAGTTTGGTAACAGGGGGTGTAAAGACCCAGTACTTC

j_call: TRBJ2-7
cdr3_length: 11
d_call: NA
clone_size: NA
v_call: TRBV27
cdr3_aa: CASREKRDEYF
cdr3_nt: TGTGCCAGCAGAGAGAAAAGGGATGAGTACTTC

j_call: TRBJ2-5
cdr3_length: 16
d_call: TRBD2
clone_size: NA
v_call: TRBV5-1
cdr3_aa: CASSRTFSGLQETQYF
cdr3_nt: TGCGCCAGCAGCAGAACATTTAGCGGGCTCCAAGAGACCCAGTACTTC

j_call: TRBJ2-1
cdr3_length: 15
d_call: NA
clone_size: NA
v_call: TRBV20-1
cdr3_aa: CSARDGGTFRNEQFF
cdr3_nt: TGCAGTGCTAGAGATGGGGGGACTTTCCGCAATGAGCAGTTCTTC

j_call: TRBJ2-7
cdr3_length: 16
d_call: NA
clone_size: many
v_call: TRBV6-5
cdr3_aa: CASSYRKAVPSYEQYF
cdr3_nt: TGTGCCAGCAGTTACCGGAAAGCGGTTCCTTCCTACGAGCAGTACTTC

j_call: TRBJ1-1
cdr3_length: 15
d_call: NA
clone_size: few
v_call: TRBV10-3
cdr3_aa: CAISEGRTENTEAFF
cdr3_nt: TGTGCCATCAGTGAGGGACGGACAGAGAACACTGAAGCTTTCTTT

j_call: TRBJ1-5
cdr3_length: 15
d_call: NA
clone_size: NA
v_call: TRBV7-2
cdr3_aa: CASSLAGAVNQPQHF
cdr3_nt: TGTGCCAGCAGCTTAGCGGGGGCAGTCAATCAGCCCCAGCATTTT

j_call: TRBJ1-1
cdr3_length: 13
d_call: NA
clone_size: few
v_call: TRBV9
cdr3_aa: CASSVNMNTEAFF
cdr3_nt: TGTGCCAGCAGCGTCAACATGAACACTGAAGCTTTCTTT

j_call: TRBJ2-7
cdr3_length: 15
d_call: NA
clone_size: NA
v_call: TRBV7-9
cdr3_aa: CASVKWDTKRYEQYF
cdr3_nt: TGTGCCAGCGTGAAATGGGACACGAAACGCTACGAGCAGTACTTC

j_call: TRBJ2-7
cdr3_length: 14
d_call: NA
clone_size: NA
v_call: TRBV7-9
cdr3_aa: CASSRGQGSREQYF
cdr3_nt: TGTGCCAGCAGTCGAGGGCAGGGGTCGAGGGAGCAGTACTTC

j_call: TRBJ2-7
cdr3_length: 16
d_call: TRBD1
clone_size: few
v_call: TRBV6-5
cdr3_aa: CASSYGWTGITYEQYF
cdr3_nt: TGTGCCAGCAGTTACGGATGGACAGGGATTACCTACGAGCAGTACTTC

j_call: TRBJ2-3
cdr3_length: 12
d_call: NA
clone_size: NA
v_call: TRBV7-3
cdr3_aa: CASSFSGDTQYF
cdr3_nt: TGTGCCAGCAGCTTCAGCGGAGATACGCAGTATTTT

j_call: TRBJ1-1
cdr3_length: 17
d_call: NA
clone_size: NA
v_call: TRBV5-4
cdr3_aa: CASSGLAAPFMNTEAFF
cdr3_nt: TGTGCCAGCAGCGGCTTGGCGGCCCCGTTCATGAACACTGAAGCTTTCTTT

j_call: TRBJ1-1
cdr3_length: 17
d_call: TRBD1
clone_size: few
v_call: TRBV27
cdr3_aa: CASKRGTGVLMNTEAFF
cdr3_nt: TGTGCCAGCAAACGGGGTACAGGGGTCCTCATGAACACTGAAGCTTTCTTT

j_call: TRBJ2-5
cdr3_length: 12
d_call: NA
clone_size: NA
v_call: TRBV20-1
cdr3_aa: CSAREASETQYF
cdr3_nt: TGCAGTGCTAGAGAGGCGTCAGAGACCCAGTACTTC

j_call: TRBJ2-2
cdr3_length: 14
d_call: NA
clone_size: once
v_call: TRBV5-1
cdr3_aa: CASKRDREAGELFF
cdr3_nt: TGCGCCAGCAAACGAGACAGGGAGGCCGGGGAGCTGTTTTTT

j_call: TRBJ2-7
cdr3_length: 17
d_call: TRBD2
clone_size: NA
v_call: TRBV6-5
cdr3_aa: CASSYPPASGFPYEQYF
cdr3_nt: TGTGCCAGCAGTTACCCCCCGGCTAGCGGGTTTCCCTACGAGCAGTACTTC

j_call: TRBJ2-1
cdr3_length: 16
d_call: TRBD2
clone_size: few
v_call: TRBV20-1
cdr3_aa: CSASGSGGASYNEQFF
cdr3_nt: TGCAGTGCTAGCGGGTCCGGGGGGGCGTCCTACAATGAGCAGTTCTTC

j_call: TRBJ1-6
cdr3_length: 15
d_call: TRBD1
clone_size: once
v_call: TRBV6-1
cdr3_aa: CASSPQQGIDSPLHF
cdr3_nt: TGTGCCAGCAGTCCTCAACAGGGGATTGATTCACCCCTCCACTTT

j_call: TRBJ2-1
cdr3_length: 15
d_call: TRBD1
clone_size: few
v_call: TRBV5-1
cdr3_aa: CASSLGQGGNGEQFF
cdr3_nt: TGCGCCAGCAGCTTGGGACAGGGGGGCAACGGTGAGCAGTTCTTC

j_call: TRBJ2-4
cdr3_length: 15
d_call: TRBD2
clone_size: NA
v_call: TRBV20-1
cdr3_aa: CSARDPSRGGNIQYF
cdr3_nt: TGCAGTGCTAGAGATCCGAGCCGGGGGGGAAACATTCAGTACTTC

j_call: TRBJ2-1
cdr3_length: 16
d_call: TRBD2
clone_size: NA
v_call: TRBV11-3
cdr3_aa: CASSPPGAGVYNEQFF
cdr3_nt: TGTGCCAGCAGCCCTCCCGGTGCGGGGGTCTACAATGAGCAGTTCTTC

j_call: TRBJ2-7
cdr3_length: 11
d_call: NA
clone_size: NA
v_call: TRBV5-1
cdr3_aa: CASRTDYEQYF
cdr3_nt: TGCGCCAGCCGGACCGACTACGAGCAGTACTTC

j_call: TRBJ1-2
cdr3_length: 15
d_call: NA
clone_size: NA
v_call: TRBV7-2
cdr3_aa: CASSLGLIAGGGYTF
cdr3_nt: TGTGCCAGCAGCTTAGGTTTGATCGCCGGTGGAGGCTACACCTTC

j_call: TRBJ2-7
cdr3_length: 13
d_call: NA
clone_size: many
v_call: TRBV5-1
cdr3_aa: CASSSRRGNEQYF
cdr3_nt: TGCGCCAGCAGCTCCCGGCGTGGGAACGAGCAGTACTTC

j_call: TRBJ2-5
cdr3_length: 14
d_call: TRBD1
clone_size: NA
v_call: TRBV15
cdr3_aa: CATSTRGGPETQYF
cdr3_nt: TGTGCCACCAGCACGAGAGGGGGCCCGGAGACCCAGTACTTC